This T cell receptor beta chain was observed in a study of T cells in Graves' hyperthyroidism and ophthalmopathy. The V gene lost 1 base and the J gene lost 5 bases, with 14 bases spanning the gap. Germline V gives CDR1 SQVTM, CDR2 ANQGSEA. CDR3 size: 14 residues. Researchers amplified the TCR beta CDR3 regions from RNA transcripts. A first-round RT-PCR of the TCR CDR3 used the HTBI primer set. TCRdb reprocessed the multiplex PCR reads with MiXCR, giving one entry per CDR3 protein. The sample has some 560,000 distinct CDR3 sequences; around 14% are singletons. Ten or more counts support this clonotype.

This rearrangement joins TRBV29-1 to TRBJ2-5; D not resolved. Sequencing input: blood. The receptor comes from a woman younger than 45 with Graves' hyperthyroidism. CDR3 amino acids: CSVEGYGLEETQYF. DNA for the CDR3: TGCAGCGTTGAAGGTTACGGGTTGGAGGAGACCCAGTACTTC.